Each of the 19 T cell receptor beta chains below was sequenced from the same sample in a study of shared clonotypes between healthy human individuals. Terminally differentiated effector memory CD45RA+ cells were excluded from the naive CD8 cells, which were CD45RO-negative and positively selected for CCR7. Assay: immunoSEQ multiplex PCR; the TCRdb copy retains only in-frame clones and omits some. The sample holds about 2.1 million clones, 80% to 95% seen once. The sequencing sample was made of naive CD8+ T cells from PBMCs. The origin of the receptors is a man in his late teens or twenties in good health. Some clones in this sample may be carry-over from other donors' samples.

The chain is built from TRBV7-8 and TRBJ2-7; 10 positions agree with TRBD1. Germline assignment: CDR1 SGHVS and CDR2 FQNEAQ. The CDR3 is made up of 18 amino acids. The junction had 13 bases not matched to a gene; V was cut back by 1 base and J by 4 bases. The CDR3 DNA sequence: TGTGCCAGCAGCTTAGTTATGGACAGGGGGTCGTCTAGTTACGAGCAGTACTTC. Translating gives CASSLVMDRGSSSYEQYF. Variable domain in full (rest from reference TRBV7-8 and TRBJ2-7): GAGVSQSPRYKVAKRGQDVALRCDPISGHVSLFWYQQALGQGPEFLTYFQNEAQLDKSGLPSDRFFAERPEGSVSTLKIQRTQQEDSAVYLCASSLVMDRGSSSYEQYFGPGTRLTVT.

The CDR3 is CASSLGTVSYNEQFF. The CDR3 DNA sequence: TGTGCCAGCAGCCTAGGGACCGTCTCCTACAATGAGCAGTTCTTC. The chain joins TRBV5-6 to TRBJ2-1; either TRBD1 or TRBD2 may supply D (5 bases each). The CDR3 contains 15 residues. V was pared by 4 bases and J by 0 bases, with 11 bases between. Germline-derived CDR1 and CDR2 are SGHDT and YYEEEE.

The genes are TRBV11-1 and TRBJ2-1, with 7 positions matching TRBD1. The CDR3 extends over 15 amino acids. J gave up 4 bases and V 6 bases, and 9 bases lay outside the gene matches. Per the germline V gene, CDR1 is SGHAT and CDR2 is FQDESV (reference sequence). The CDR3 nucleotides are TGTGCCAGCAGTCAGAGACAGGGCTTTTACAATGAGCAGTTCTTC. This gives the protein CASSQRQGFYNEQFF. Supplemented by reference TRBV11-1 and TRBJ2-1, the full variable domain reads EAEVAQSPRYKITEKSQAVAFWCDPISGHATLYWYRQILGQGPELLVQFQDESVVDDSQLPKDRFSAERLKGVDSTLKIQPAELGDSAMYLCASSQRQGFYNEQFFGPGTRLTVL.

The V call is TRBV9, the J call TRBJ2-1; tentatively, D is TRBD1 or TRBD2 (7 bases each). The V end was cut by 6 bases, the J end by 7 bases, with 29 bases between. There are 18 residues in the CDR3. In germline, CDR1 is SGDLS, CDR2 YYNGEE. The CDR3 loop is CASTRGGGSLVGKNEQFF. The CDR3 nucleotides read TGTGCCAGCACTCGAGGGGGCGGGAGCTTAGTTGGTAAAAATGAGCAGTTCTTC.

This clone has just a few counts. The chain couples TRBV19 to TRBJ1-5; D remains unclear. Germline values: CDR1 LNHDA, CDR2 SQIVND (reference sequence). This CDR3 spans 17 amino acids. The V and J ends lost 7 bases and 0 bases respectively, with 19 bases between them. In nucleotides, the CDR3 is TGTGCCAGTACCTATCGGCCATCGATTTATAGCAATCAGCCCCAGCATTTT. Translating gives CASTYRPSIYSNQPQHF.

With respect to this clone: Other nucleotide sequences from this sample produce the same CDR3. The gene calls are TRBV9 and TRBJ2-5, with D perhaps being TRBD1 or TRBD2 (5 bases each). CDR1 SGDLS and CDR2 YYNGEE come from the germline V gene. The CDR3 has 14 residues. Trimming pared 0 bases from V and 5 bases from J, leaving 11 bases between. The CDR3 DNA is TGTGCCAGCAGCGTAGCAGGGTCGGGGGAGACCCAGTACTTC. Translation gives CASSVAGSGETQYF.

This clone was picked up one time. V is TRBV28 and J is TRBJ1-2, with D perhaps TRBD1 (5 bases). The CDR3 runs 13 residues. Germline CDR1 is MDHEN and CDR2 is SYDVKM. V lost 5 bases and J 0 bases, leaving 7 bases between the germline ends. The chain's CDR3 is CASSRGANYGYTF. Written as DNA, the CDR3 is TGTGCCAGCAGTCGGGGGGCTAACTATGGCTACACCTTC.

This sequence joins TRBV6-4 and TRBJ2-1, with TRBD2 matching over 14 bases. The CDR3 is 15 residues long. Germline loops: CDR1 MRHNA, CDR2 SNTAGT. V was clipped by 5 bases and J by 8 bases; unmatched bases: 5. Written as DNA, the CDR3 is TGTGCCAGCAGTAGACTAGCGGGAGGGAGCGATGAGCAGTTCTTC. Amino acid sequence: CASSRLAGGSDEQFF.

CDR3 coding DNA: TGTGCCAGCAGCTTAGGACAGGGAAACACCATATATTTT. Its protein is CASSLGQGNTIYF. The V gene is TRBV7-3, the J gene TRBJ1-3, with TRBD1 as a possible D gene (6 bases). Trimming cost V 2 bases and J 4 bases, with 6 bases left between them. Germline V gene data show CDR1 as SGHTA and CDR2 as FQGTGA. This CDR3 has 13 amino acids.

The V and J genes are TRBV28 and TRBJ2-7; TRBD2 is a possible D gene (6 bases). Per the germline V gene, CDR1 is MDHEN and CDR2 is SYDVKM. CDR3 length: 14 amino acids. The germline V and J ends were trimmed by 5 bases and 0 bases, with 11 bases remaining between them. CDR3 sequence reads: CASSLTRDSYEQYF. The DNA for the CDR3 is TGTGCCAGCAGTCTGACTAGAGACTCCTACGAGCAGTACTTC.

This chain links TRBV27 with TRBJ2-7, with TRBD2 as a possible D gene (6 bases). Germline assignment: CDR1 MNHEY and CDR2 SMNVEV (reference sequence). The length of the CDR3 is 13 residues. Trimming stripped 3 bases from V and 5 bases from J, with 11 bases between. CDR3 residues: CASSLAGRNEQYF. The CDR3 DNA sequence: TGTGCCAGCAGTTTGGCAGGGAGGAACGAGCAGTACTTC.

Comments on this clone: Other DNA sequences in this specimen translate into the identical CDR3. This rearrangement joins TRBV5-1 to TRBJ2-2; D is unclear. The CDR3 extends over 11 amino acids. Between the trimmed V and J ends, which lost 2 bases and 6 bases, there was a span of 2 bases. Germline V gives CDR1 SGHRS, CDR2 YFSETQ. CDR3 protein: CASSFAGELFF. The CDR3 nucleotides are TGCGCCAGCAGCTTCGCCGGGGAGCTGTTTTTT.

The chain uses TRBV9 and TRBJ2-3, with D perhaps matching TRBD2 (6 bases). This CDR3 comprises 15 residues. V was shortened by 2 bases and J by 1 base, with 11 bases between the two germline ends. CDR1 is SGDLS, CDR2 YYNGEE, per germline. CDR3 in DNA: TGTGCCAGCAGCGTTAGCGGCCTGGGCACAGATACGCAGTATTTT. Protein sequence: CASSVSGLGTDTQYF.

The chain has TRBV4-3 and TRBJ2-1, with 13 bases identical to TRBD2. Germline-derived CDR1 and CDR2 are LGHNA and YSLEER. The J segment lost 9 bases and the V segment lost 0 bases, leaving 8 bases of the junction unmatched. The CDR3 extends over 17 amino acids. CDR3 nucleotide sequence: TGCGCCAGCAGCCAAGATGTACTAGCGGGAGGGCCCGGTGAGCAGTTCTTC. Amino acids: CASSQDVLAGGPGEQFF.

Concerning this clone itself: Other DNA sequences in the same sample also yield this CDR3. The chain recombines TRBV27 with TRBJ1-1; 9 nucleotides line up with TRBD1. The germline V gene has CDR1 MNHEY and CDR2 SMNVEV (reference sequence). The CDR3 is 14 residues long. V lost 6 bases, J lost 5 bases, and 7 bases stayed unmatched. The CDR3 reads CASSLLDRGTEAFF. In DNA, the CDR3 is TGTGCCAGCAGCTTACTTGACAGGGGGACTGAAGCTTTCTTT.

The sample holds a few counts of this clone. CDR3 region: CASSESGGTEAFF. The CDR3 coding sequence is TGTGCCAGCAGTGAAAGCGGTGGCACTGAAGCTTTCTTT. The chain couples TRBV6-1 to TRBJ1-1; no reliable D call. V gave up 2 bases and J gave up 4 bases, with 8 bases separating them. Germline values: CDR1 MNHNS, CDR2 SASEGT. This CDR3 has 13 residues.

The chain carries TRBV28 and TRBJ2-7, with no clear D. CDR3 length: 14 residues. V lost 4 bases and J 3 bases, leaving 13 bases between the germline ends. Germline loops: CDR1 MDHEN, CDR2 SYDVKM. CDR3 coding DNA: TGTGCCAGCAGTTCCCGAGACACTTACTACGAGCAGTACTTC. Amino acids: CASSSRDTYYEQYF. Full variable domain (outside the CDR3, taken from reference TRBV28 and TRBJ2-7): DVKVTQSSRYLVKRTGEKVFLECVQDMDHENMFWYRQDPGLGLRLIYFSYDVKMKEKGDIPEGYSVSREKKERFSLILESASTNQTSMYLCASSSRDTYYEQYFGPGTRLTVT.

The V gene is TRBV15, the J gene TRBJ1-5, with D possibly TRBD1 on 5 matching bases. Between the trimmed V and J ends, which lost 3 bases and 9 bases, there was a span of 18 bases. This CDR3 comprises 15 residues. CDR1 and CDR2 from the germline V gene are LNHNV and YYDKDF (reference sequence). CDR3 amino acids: CATSSRDDTRWPQHF. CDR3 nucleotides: TGTGCCACCAGCAGCCGGGACGATACAAGGTGGCCCCAGCATTTT.

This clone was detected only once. CDR3 DNA: TGTGCCAGCACCTCAATGGGCACCGGGGAGCTGTTTTTT. Translation: CASTSMGTGELFF. The J gene is TRBJ2-2, the V gene TRBV7-6; no clear D. The CDR3 extends over 13 amino acids. Germline assignment: CDR1 SGHVS and CDR2 FNYEAQ. V dropped 7 bases and J dropped 4 bases, with 10 bases sitting between them.